The 17 T cell receptor beta chains listed next were all sequenced from one sample in a study of T cell responses to AZD1222 COVID-19 vaccine. The protocol was immunoSEQ multiplex PCR, while the TCRdb copy is restricted to in-frame clones and leaves out a portion. The sample records 160,000 or so clones, over 80% being singletons. The specimen was peripheral blood, collected 28 days after the second AZD1222 dose. The receptor source for this set is an adult who received the AZD1222 COVID-19 vaccine.

The chain carries TRBV7-2 and TRBJ2-7; 7 bases map to TRBD1. The germline gives CDR1 SGHTA, CDR2 FQGNSA. CDR3 length equals 14 residues. The J segment lost 3 bases and the V segment lost 1 base, leaving 3 bases of the junction unmatched. The CDR3 reads CASSLGGGGYEQYF. DNA for the CDR3: TGTGCCAGCAGCTTAGGAGGGGGCGGCTACGAGCAGTACTTC.

V usage is TRBV7-6 and J usage is TRBJ1-6, with unresolved D. Looked up from germline, CDR1 is SGHVS and CDR2 is FNYEAQ. This CDR3 is built from 15 residues. The germline V and J ends were trimmed by 1 base and 8 bases, with 12 bases remaining between them. CDR3 loop: CASSLGGGSDSPLHF. CDR3 coding DNA: TGTGCCAGCAGCTTAGGGGGTGGGTCGGATTCACCCCTCCACTTT.

This CDR3 reads CASRPSRQGNSPLHF. The CDR3 DNA reads as TGTGCCAGCAGGCCATCGAGGCAGGGTAATTCACCCCTCCACTTT. The chain employs TRBV28 and TRBJ1-6, with a possible D match to TRBD1 (5 bases). The CDR3 sequence is 15 residues long. Trimming shortened V by 6 bases and J by 6 bases, and 15 bases separated the two germline ends. Germline V gives CDR1 MDHEN, CDR2 SYDVKM.

For this clone: The same CDR3 can be traced to other DNA sequences in this sample. V usage is TRBV28 and J usage is TRBJ2-7; unclear D gene. V shed 4 bases and J shed 3 bases, with 4 bases lying between them. CDR3 length: 11 amino acids. Germline assignment: CDR1 MDHEN and CDR2 SYDVKM. CDR3 protein: CASSSNYEQYF. The CDR3 DNA sequence: TGTGCCAGCAGTTCCAACTACGAGCAGTACTTC.

The gene calls are TRBV11-2 and TRBJ1-1; D remains ambiguous. The CDR3 is 11 amino acids. V lost 5 bases to trimming and J lost 5 bases, with 6 bases between them. Germline CDR1 and CDR2: SGHAT and FQNNGV. CDR3 in amino acids: CASSARTEAFF. The CDR3 region has the DNA TGTGCCAGCAGCGCCCGGACTGAAGCTTTCTTT. The full variable domain, rest sourced from reference TRBV11-2 and TRBJ1-1, is EAGVAQSPRYKIIEKRQSVAFWCNPISGHATLYWYQQILGQGPKLLIQFQNNGVVDDSQLPKDRFSAERLKGVDSTLKIQPAKLEDSAVYLCASSARTEAFFGQGTRLTVV.

The chain carries TRBV7-2 and TRBJ2-2; 10 bases line up with TRBD2. The V gene's germline CDR1 is SGHTA and CDR2 FQGNSA. The CDR3 is made up of 19 amino acids. V lost 2 bases to trimming and J lost 0 bases; unmatched junction nucleotides: 9. In nucleotides, the CDR3 is TGTGCCAGCAGCTTATCCCTACCACTAGCGGGGCCGAACACCGGGGAGCTGTTTTTT. It is translated as CASSLSLPLAGPNTGELFF.

For the CDR3, the DNA is TGTGCCAGCGGAGCACAGGGGAACACTGAAGCTTTCTTT. Residues: CASGAQGNTEAFF. The chain uses TRBV12-3 or TRBV12-4 and TRBJ1-1, with D possibly being TRBD1 (6 bases). The CDR3 is 13 residues long. The germline V and J ends were trimmed by 8 bases and 1 base, with 11 bases remaining between them.

The rearrangement joins TRBV24-1 to TRBJ2-2, with 7 bases matching TRBD2. The germline CDR1 and CDR2 sequences are KGHDR and SFDVKD. The CDR3 sequence is 14 residues long. After removal of 5 bases from V and 6 bases from J, the junction contained 5 bases not matched to a gene. CDR3 nucleotide sequence: TGTGCCACCAGTGTGGGGGGGAAGGCCGGGGAGCTGTTTTTT. This sequence encodes CATSVGGKAGELFF.

The rearrangement links TRBV5-3 to TRBJ2-7; 7 bases agree with TRBD2. TRBV5-3 is assigned to the ORF class and has an uncertain function. This CDR3 is built from 16 residues. Germline trimming cut 3 bases from V and 3 bases from J; bases unmatched to any gene: 12. CDR3 sequence reads: CARSSPGLADGYEQYF. The CDR3 DNA sequence: TGTGCCAGAAGCTCCCCTGGTCTAGCGGACGGCTACGAGCAGTACTTC.

The sample holds a few counts of this clone. The gene calls are TRBV13 and TRBJ2-1; 13 bases are shared with TRBD2. Germline assignment: CDR1 PRHDT and CDR2 FYEKMQ (reference sequence). The junction had 14 bases not matched to a gene; V was cut back by 2 bases and J by 4 bases. There are 20 residues in the CDR3. This CDR3 reads CASSLYTRTSGRRRYNEQFF. The CDR3 coding sequence is TGTGCCAGCAGCTTATATACACGGACTAGCGGGAGAAGGCGTTACAATGAGCAGTTCTTC. The whole variable domain, filled in from reference TRBV13 and TRBJ2-1, reads AAGVIQSPRHLIKEKRETATLKCYPIPRHDTVYWYQQGPGQDPQFLISFYEKMQSDKGSIPDRFSAQQFSDYHSELNMSSLELGDSALYFCASSLYTRTSGRRRYNEQFFGPGTRLTVL.

V gene TRBV27 combines with J gene TRBJ2-2; TRBD2 matches at 8 bases. The V gene end was trimmed by 2 bases and the J gene end by 9 bases; junction bases not matched to a gene: 8. The germline V gene has CDR1 MNHEY and CDR2 SMNVEV (reference sequence). The length of the CDR3 is 15 residues. CDR3 region: CASSLGAGGARELFF. CDR3 DNA sequence: TGTGCCAGCAGTTTAGGTGCGGGAGGCGCCCGGGAGCTGTTTTTT.

This chain joins TRBV2 and TRBJ2-2; weak D call: TRBD2 (6 bases). Germline CDR1 is SNHLY and CDR2 is FYNNEI. The CDR3 has 13 residues. V was shortened by 10 bases and J by 8 bases, with 17 bases between the two germline ends. The CDR3 DNA reads TGTGCCACCCGGGACGGGAGAGTAGGGGAGCTGTTTTTT. Its protein product is CATRDGRVGELFF.

The gene calls are TRBV12-2 and TRBJ1-2; TRBD1 was called by the table and not checked on the DNA. TRBV12-2 is recorded as a pseudogene. The CDR3 contains 15 residues. CDR3 loop: CASRPTPDQGYGYTF. CDR3 DNA sequence: TGTGCAAGTCGACCCACCCCGGATCAGGGCTATGGCTACACCTTC.

The CDR3 is CASSEQAQIYGYTF. DNA for the CDR3: TGTGCCAGCAGTGAACAGGCGCAAATCTATGGCTACACCTTC. The chain combines TRBV2 with TRBJ1-2; D gene uncertain. V lost 2 bases and J 4 bases, leaving 11 bases between the germline ends. This CDR3 has 14 amino acids. Germline CDR1 reads SNHLY; CDR2 reads FYNNEI.

This clone was counted a single time. The chain employs TRBV7-2 and TRBJ2-3; D remains ambiguous. CDR3 length: 12 residues. Per germline, CDR1 SGHTA and CDR2 FQGNSA. The V and J ends lost 5 bases and 6 bases respectively, with 9 bases between them. This chain's CDR3 is CASSRFRDTQYF. The CDR3 nucleotides are TGTGCCAGCAGCCGATTCCGGGATACGCAGTATTTT.

The V and J genes are TRBV2 and TRBJ2-2; D ambiguous. The CDR3 runs to 15 residues. The V gene's germline CDR1 is SNHLY and CDR2 FYNNEI. Trimming pared 2 bases from V and 1 base from J, leaving 8 bases between. CDR3 sequence (DNA): TGTGCCAGCAGTGAAACACGCCGGAACACCGGGGAGCTGTTTTTT. This translates into CASSETRRNTGELFF.

The table lists this clone with a few counts. The V call is TRBV21-1, the J call TRBJ2-7; the table names TRBD2, a call not compared with the DNA. TRBV21-1 is noted as a pseudogene. This CDR3 is 16 amino acids long. CDR3: CASSKPQGGALYEQYF. CDR3 nucleotides: TGTGCCAGCAGCAAACCCCAAGGGGGGGCCCTCTACGAGCAGTACTTC.